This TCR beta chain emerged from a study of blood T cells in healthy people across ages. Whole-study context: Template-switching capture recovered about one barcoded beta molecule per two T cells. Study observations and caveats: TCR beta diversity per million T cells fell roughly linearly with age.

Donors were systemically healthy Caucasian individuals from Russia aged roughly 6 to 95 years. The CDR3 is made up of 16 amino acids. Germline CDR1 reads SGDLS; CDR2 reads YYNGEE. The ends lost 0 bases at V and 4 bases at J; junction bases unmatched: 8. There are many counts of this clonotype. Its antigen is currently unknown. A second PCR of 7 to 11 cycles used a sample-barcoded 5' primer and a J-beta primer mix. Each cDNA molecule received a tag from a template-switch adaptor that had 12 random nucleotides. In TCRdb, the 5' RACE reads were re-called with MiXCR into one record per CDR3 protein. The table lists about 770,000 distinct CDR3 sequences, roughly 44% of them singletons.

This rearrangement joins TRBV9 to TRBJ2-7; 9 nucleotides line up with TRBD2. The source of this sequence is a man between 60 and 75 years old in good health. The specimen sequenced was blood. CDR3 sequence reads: CASSVEGLAGSYEQYF. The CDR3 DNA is TGTGCCAGCAGCGTAGAAGGCCTAGCGGGGTCTTACGAGCAGTACTTC. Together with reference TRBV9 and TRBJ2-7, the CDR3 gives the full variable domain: DSGVTQTPKHLITATGQRVTLRCSPRSGDLSVYWYQQSLDQGLQFLIQYYNGEERAKGNILERFSAQQFPDLHSELNLSSLELGDSALYFCASSVEGLAGSYEQYFGPGTRLTVT.